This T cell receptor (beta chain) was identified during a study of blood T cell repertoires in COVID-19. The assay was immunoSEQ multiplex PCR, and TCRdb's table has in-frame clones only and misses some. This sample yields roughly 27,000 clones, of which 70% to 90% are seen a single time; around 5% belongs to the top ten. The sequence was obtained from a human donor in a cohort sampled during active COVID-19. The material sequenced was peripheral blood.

The CDR3 DNA sequence: TGTGCCAGCACTCTAGTGGGCACAGATACGCAGTATTTT. Translating it yields CASTLVGTDTQYF. This sequence joins TRBV28 and TRBJ2-3; D unresolved. The CDR3 runs 13 residues. Germline V gene sequence: CDR1 MDHEN, CDR2 SYDVKM. Trimming removed 7 bases from V and 1 base from J, with 9 bases in between. Looking up the rest from reference TRBV28 and TRBJ2-3 gives the full variable domain: DVKVTQSSRYLVKRTGEKVFLECVQDMDHENMFWYRQDPGLGLRLIYFSYDVKMKEKGDIPEGYSVSREKKERFSLILESASTNQTSMYLCASTLVGTDTQYFGPGTRLTVL.